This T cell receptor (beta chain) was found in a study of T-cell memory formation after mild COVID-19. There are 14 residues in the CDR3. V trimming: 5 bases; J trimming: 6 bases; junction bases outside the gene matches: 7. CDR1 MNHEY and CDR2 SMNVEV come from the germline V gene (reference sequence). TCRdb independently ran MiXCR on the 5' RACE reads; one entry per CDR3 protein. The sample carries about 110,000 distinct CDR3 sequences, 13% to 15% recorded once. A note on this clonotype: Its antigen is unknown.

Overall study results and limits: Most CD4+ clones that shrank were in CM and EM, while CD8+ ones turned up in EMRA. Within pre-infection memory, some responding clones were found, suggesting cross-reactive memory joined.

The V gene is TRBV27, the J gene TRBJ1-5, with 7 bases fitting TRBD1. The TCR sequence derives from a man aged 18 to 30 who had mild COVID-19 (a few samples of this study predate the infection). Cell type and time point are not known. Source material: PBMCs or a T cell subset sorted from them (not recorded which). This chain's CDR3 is CASSPWDSRQPQHF. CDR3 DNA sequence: TGTGCCAGCAGTCCGTGGGACAGTCGTCAGCCCCAGCATTTT.